Listed below are T cell receptor beta chains from one sample, sequenced in a study of blood T cells in healthy people across ages. TCRdb used MiXCR to reprocess the 5' RACE reads, holding one entry per CDR3 protein. The table shows roughly 800,000 distinct CDR3 sequences, with 20% to 25% occurring only once. These data were likewise used in another study, on T cells of mothers and their children.

Sequenced sample: blood. These TCRs come from a boy under 18 in good health. Each CDR3 is given with its conserved first and last residue. A D gene is named only where the DNA matches it firmly. Size is stated for part of the rows, as once, few or many counts, or as a class when the clone is expanded.

d_call	v_call	cdr3_length	j_call	clone_size	cdr3_nt	cdr3_aa
TRBD2	TRBV9	16	TRBJ2-1	few	TGTGCCAGCAGCGTAGGTTTAGCGGGGGGGAGGAATGAGCAGTTCTTC	CASSVGLAGGRNEQFF
-	TRBV27	14	TRBJ1-5	many	TGTGCCAGCAGTTTAATGTCAACCAATCAGCCCCAGCATTTT	CASSLMSTNQPQHF
TRBD2	TRBV4-3	18	TRBJ2-5	few	TGCGCCAGCAGCCAAGATCGGGCTAGCGGGGGGGTTCAAGAGACCCAGTACTTC	CASSQDRASGGVQETQYF
-	TRBV29-1	12	TRBJ2-5	few	TGCAGCGTTGTCCGGGGCCGAGAGACCCAGTACTTC	CSVVRGRETQYF
-	TRBV7-9	14	TRBJ1-2	few	TGTGCCAGCAGCTTAGAGGCGGGGATCTATGGCTACACCTTC	CASSLEAGIYGYTF
-	TRBV29-1	12	TRBJ2-7	-	TGCAGCGTTGAAATGGGACCCCACGAGCAGTACTTC	CSVEMGPHEQYF
TRBD1	TRBV4-1	15	TRBJ1-4	-	TGCGCCAGCAGCCAACCTGACAGGGAGGACGAAAAACTGTTTTTT	CASSQPDREDEKLFF
-	TRBV4-3	16	TRBJ2-2	-	TGCGCCAGCAGCCAAGTGAGCGCAGGGAACACTGGGGGGCTGTTTTTT	CASSQVSAGNTGGLFF
-	TRBV29-1	13	TRBJ2-5	many	TGCAGCGTTGTACCGGGAAACCAAGAGACCCAGTACTTC	CSVVPGNQETQYF
-	TRBV5-1	15	TRBJ2-7	once	TGCGCCAGCAGCGCCCAACAGGGTGGATCCTACGAGCAGTACTTC	CASSAQQGGSYEQYF
TRBD1	TRBV5-4	14	TRBJ2-7	-	TGTGCCAGCAGCGAGGACAGGGCCTGGGGCGAGCAGTACTTC	CASSEDRAWGEQYF
-	TRBV29-1	14	TRBJ2-2	once	TGCAGCGTTGAGTACACTACACCAACCGGGGAGCTGTTTTTT	CSVEYTTPTGELFF
TRBD1	TRBV5-1	16	TRBJ2-3	-	TGCGCCAGCAGGGTACAGGGGAATATAGGCACAGATACGCAGTATTTT	CASRVQGNIGTDTQYF
-	TRBV9	13	TRBJ1-2	-	TGTGCCAGCAGCGCACGGAGGGACTATGGCTACACCTTC	CASSARRDYGYTF
TRBD1	TRBV20-1	14	TRBJ1-4	few	TGCAGTGCTCCAAGGACAGGAAGGAATGAAAAACTGTTTTTT	CSAPRTGRNEKLFF
TRBD1	TRBV24-1	18	TRBJ2-6	-	TGTGCCACCAGTGACAAGGACAGGGTCGGCTCTGGGGCCAACGTCCTGACTTTC	CATSDKDRVGSGANVLTF
-	TRBV21-1	15	TRBJ1-4	few	TGTGCCGGAGCTCCGTCTGAGGCAACTAATGAAAAACTGTTTTTT	CAGAPSEATNEKLFF
TRBD2	TRBV28	15	TRBJ2-5	few	TGTGCCAGCAGACCTCCTAGCGGGGGGCGGCAGACCCAGTACTTC	CASRPPSGGRQTQYF
TRBD1	TRBV18	15	TRBJ1-5	few	TGTGCCAGCTCACCCAACAGGGGTGGCAATCAGCCCCAGCATTTT	CASSPNRGGNQPQHF
TRBD1	TRBV12-3/TRBV12-4	17	TRBJ1-4	-	TGTGCCAGCAAATACATCGGACAGGGGCAAGTTAAGGAAAAACTGTTTTTT	CASKYIGQGQVKEKLFF
-	TRBV2	13	TRBJ2-3	-	TGTGCCAGCGCTAGTTCGTTAGCAGATACGCAGTATTTT	CASASSLADTQYF
-	TRBV7-3	15	TRBJ2-3	few	TGTGCCAGCAGCTTAAGGCCCTTTAGCACAGATACGCAGTATTTT	CASSLRPFSTDTQYF
-	TRBV18	16	TRBJ1-6	-	TGTGCCAGCTCACGGATCTCGGAGGGACGGAATTCACCCCTCCACTTT	CASSRISEGRNSPLHF
TRBD2	TRBV7-2	15	TRBJ2-2	-	TGTGCCAGCAGCTTAGGGGGAGGGAAAAGCGGGGAGCTGTTTTTT	CASSLGGGKSGELFF
-	TRBV6-2/TRBV6-3	15	TRBJ2-2	many	TGTGCCAGCACCTACAAACTAGCCCCGGTCGGGGAGCTGTTTTTT	CASTYKLAPVGELFF
TRBD2	TRBV11-2	16	TRBJ2-5	few	TGTGCCAGCAGCTTAGTCGGGACTAGCGAGCAAGAGACCCAGTACTTC	CASSLVGTSEQETQYF
-	TRBV7-2	11	TRBJ2-1	few	TGTGCCAGCAGCCACCTTGGTGAGCAGTTCTTC	CASSHLGEQFF
-	TRBV7-2	12	TRBJ2-1	-	TGTGCCAGCAGCTTTACGGCTTTCGAGCAGTTCTTC	CASSFTAFEQFF
-	TRBV2	15	TRBJ1-6	few	TGTGCCAGCAGAAGAAGACTAGGGGAAAATTCACCCCTCCACTTT	CASRRRLGENSPLHF
-	TRBV3-1	15	TRBJ2-1	few	TGTGCCAGCAGCGGCGGCAAACCGTCCTACAATGAGCAGTTCTTC	CASSGGKPSYNEQFF
-	TRBV6-1	14	TRBJ2-5	few	TGTGCCAGCAGGTGGAGCAGAAACCAAGAGACCCAGTACTTC	CASRWSRNQETQYF
TRBD1	TRBV6-2/TRBV6-3	16	TRBJ1-5	few	TGTGCCAGCAGTTACAGTGAGACAGGGAGCAATCAGCCCCAGCATTTT	CASSYSETGSNQPQHF
-	TRBV28	13	TRBJ1-1	-	TGTGCCAGCAGCCCGCGAGGGCGGGCTGAAGCTTTCTTT	CASSPRGRAEAFF
TRBD2	TRBV20-1	14	TRBJ2-4	few	TGCAGTGCTAGACAAACTAGCGCGCTCGCCATTCAGTACTTC	CSARQTSALAIQYF
-	TRBV6-2/TRBV6-3	16	TRBJ1-4	few	TGTGCCAGCAGTAATCAGGACCCCGGTCTCGGTGAAAAACTGTTTTTT	CASSNQDPGLGEKLFF
-	TRBV12-3/TRBV12-4	16	TRBJ2-7	-	TGTGCCAGCAGTTGGCCCCGGGGGGCCCCGAACTACGAGCAGTACTTC	CASSWPRGAPNYEQYF
-	TRBV5-5	16	TRBJ2-1	few	TGTGCCAGCAGCCAGAGGACAGTTAGCTCCTACAATGAGCAGTTCTTC	CASSQRTVSSYNEQFF
-	TRBV20-1	13	TRBJ2-3	-	TGCAGTGCTAGGATCCCTATCACAGATACGCAGTATTTT	CSARIPITDTQYF
TRBD1	TRBV7-2	15	TRBJ2-5	many	TGTGCCAGCAGAGGAGGACAGGGGGCTAGAGAGACCCAGTACTTC	CASRGGQGARETQYF
TRBD1	TRBV20-1	12	TRBJ1-2	-	TGCAGTGCTAGAGACGACAGGGATGGCTACACCTTC	CSARDDRDGYTF
-	TRBV6-4	15	TRBJ2-3	-	TGTGCCAGCAGTGACTCGATCAATGGTCCAGATACGCAGTATTTT	CASSDSINGPDTQYF
-	TRBV4-3	17	TRBJ1-1	-	TGCGCCAGCAGCCAAGTTTCTTACGGGGGTGGGGACACTGAAGCTTTCTTT	CASSQVSYGGGDTEAFF
-	TRBV27	13	TRBJ2-7	-	TGTGCCAGCAGTCCGACCTTTCCCGGAGAGCAGTACTTC	CASSPTFPGEQYF
TRBD1	TRBV29-1	13	TRBJ1-2	few	TGCAGCGTCGATGCGGGACAGAACTATGGCTACACCTTC	CSVDAGQNYGYTF
-	TRBV12-3/TRBV12-4	13	TRBJ1-2	few	TGTGCCAGCAGTCCAGGGCATGGCTATGGCTACACCTTC	CASSPGHGYGYTF
TRBD1	TRBV20-1	15	TRBJ1-2	-	TGCAGTGCTAGAAAGTTGACAGGGCACGGCTATGGCTACACCTTC	CSARKLTGHGYGYTF
-	TRBV18	13	TRBJ1-1	-	TGTGCCAGCTCGTCGGGAAGGGACACTGAAGCTTTCTTT	CASSSGRDTEAFF
-	TRBV7-2	18	TRBJ1-3	few	TGTGCCAGCAGCTTAGCGCCTCCAGGAAAAAGCTCTGGAAACACCATATATTTT	CASSLAPPGKSSGNTIYF